These 12 T cell receptor beta chains came from one sample sequenced in a study of STAT5B mutations in CD4+ large granular lymphocyte leukemia. Profiling relied on immunoSEQ multiplex PCR, and the TCRdb table lists in-frame clones only, not all of them. The sample yields about 30,000 clones, 65% to 80% seen once. The specimen was CD4+ T cells from blood buffy coats. All receptors come from a human donor in good health.

In DNA, the CDR3 is TGTGCCAGCAGTTTACTCGGTCAGCCCCAGCATTTT. Amino acid sequence: CASSLLGQPQHF. V gene TRBV28 combines with J gene TRBJ1-5, with unresolved D. CDR1 and CDR2 (germline): MDHEN, SYDVKM. CDR3 length: 12 amino acids. The V and J ends lost 2 bases and 6 bases respectively, with 5 bases between them.

This chain connects TRBV7-9 to TRBJ1-6; 9 nucleotides agree with TRBD1. The CDR3 covers 15 residues. The V gene's germline CDR1 is SEHNR and CDR2 FQNEAQ (reference sequence). Trimming cost V 3 bases and J 4 bases; bases outside gene matches: 1. The CDR3 sequence is CASSFGQGYNSPLHF. DNA for the CDR3: TGTGCCAGCAGCTTTGGACAGGGGTATAATTCACCCCTCCACTTT.

The chain links TRBV28 to TRBJ2-7, with D maybe TRBD2 (5 bases). Germline V gene lookup returns CDR1 MDHEN and CDR2 SYDVKM. CDR3 length: 13 residues. The V and J ends lost 7 bases and 7 bases respectively, with 17 bases between them. CDR3 in DNA: TGTGCCAGCACCGAAGCGGTCTTAGGGGAGCAGTACTTC. Translating it yields CASTEAVLGEQYF.

V is TRBV27 and J is TRBJ2-1; weak D call: TRBD2 (6 bases). The CDR3 runs 16 residues. Trimming took 0 bases from V and 2 from J, leaving 11 bases between them. Germline CDR1 reads MNHEY; CDR2 reads SMNVEV (reference sequence). The chain's CDR3 is CASSLSRGRTYNEQFF. The CDR3 region has the DNA TGTGCCAGCAGTTTATCACGGGGGAGGACCTACAATGAGCAGTTCTTC.

The chain combines TRBV27 with TRBJ1-1, with D uncertain. The germline V gene encodes CDR1 MNHEY and CDR2 SMNVEV (reference sequence). The CDR3 contains 12 residues. V was pared by 6 bases and J by 1 base, with 6 bases between. The CDR3 loop is CASRQRNTEAFF. CDR3 DNA: TGTGCCAGCAGACAGAGGAACACTGAAGCTTTCTTT.

A few counts support this clone. The chain links TRBV6-1 to TRBJ1-5; no firm D call. Germline assignment: CDR1 MNHNS and CDR2 SASEGT. The length of the CDR3 is 13 residues. V lost 0 bases to trimming and J lost 7 bases, with 7 bases between them. Here the CDR3 DNA reads TGTGCCAGCAGTGAAGCCGCTTTCCAGCCCCAGCATTTT. Its protein is CASSEAAFQPQHF.

This rearrangement joins TRBV9 to TRBJ1-2; TRBD1 aligns across 7 bases. From germline, CDR1 is SGDLS and CDR2 YYNGEE. This CDR3 contains 13 residues. Trimming cost V 0 bases and J 7 bases; bases outside gene matches: 3. CDR3 sequence (DNA): TGTGCCAGCAGCGTAGAGGACAGGCCTGGCTACACCTTC. This encodes CASSVEDRPGYTF.

The chain combines TRBV4-2 with TRBJ2-5; perhaps TRBD2 as D (7 bases). V lost 2 bases and J lost 4, with 20 bases in between. The CDR3 runs 17 residues. CDR1 is LGHNA and CDR2 is YNFKEQ in the germline V gene. This CDR3 is CASSQRGGDSRVETQYF. The CDR3, as DNA: TGTGCCAGCAGCCAAAGGGGGGGGGATAGTAGAGTAGAGACCCAGTACTTC.

The genes are TRBV30 and TRBJ2-2; 9 nucleotides line up with TRBD1. J was trimmed by 2 bases and V by 2 bases; bases with no gene match: 15. This CDR3 comprises 19 residues. CDR1 and CDR2 (germline): GTSNPN, SVGIG (reference sequence). CDR3 region: CAWSRIGVGQGKNTGELFF. Here the CDR3 DNA reads TGTGCCTGGAGTCGTATCGGTGTCGGACAGGGGAAAAACACCGGGGAGCTGTTTTTT.

This clone was observed a few times. The J gene is TRBJ2-5, the V gene TRBV7-6, with D uncertain. The CDR3 has 14 residues. Germline V CDR1 and CDR2: SGHVS, FNYEAQ. The V and J ends lost 1 base and 0 bases respectively, with 6 bases between them. The CDR3 is CASSLGADQETQYF. CDR3 nucleotides: TGTGCCAGCAGCTTAGGGGCGGACCAAGAGACCCAGTACTTC.

This chain links TRBV4-3 with TRBJ1-4; possible D gene TRBD1, 6 bases. This CDR3 is built from 15 residues. Per germline, CDR1 LGHNA and CDR2 YSLEER. V shed 7 bases and J shed 0 bases, with 12 bases lying between them. The CDR3 spells CASNHRGTTNEKLFF. CDR3 nucleotides: TGCGCCAGCAACCATAGGGGGACAACTAATGAAAAACTGTTTTTT.

The chain employs TRBV6-1 and TRBJ2-2; 9 bases are shared with TRBD1. CDR1 and CDR2 (germline): MNHNS, SASEGT. The CDR3 contains 15 residues. J lost 1 base, V lost 7 bases, and 4 bases had no gene match. CDR3 DNA sequence: TGTGCCAGCATAAGGGGACAGGGGAACACCGGGGAGCTGTTTTTT. It translates to CASIRGQGNTGELFF.